This entry concerns a single T cell receptor beta chain. The data were taken from a study of blood T cell repertoires in COVID-19. V lost 9 bases to trimming and J lost 6 bases; unmatched junction nucleotides: 7. The CDR3 runs to 13 residues. The germline V gene encodes CDR1 LGHDT and CDR2 YNNKEL (reference sequence). Profiled with immunoSEQ multiplex PCR; TCRdb holds only in-frame clones, not every one. The table records roughly 240,000 clones, about 88% of them present only once. The sequenced sample was peripheral blood. This sequence joins TRBV3-1 (or the pseudogene TRBV3-2) and TRBJ2-3; 9 bases match TRBD2. This sequence was found in a man aged 18 to 29 with active or convalescent COVID-19. The CDR3, as DNA: TGTGCCAGTGCGCGGGAGGGGGGCGATACGCAGTATTTT. Amino acids: CASAREGGDTQYF.